Listed below are T cell receptor beta chains from one sample, sequenced in a study of T cell repertoires in cytomegalovirus infection. These receptors have no known antigen. TCRdb used MiXCR to reprocess the reads, holding one entry per CDR3 protein. The table lists about 130,000 distinct CDR3 sequences, roughly a quarter of them singletons, with roughly 35% in the top ten. The sequenced sample was PBMCs, sequenced either directly or after in vitro stimulation (not recorded which). These receptors originate from a human donor in good health (CMV status not recorded). Some clones in this sample may be carry-over from other donors' samples. Both conserved end residues are part of each CDR3. The order of the fields is V gene, J gene, D gene, clone size, CDR3 protein, CDR3 DNA. D genes are given only for firm matches. Size values are once, few and many counts, or a class for expanded clones, and some rows have none.

>TRBV20-1|TRBJ2-7|TRBD2|-
CSAMAEGAGALYEQYF
TGCAGTGCCATGGCTGAAGGAGCGGGAGCTCTCTACGAGCAGTACTTC
>TRBV6-8|TRBJ2-4|TRBD2|-
CASRLAGGQDIQYF
TGTGCCAGCAGGCTAGCGGGAGGCCAAGACATTCAGTACTTC
>TRBV11-2|TRBJ2-3|TRBD2|-
CASSLKTSGSAQYF
TGTGCCAGCAGCCTCAAGACTAGCGGGAGTGCGCAGTATTTT
>TRBV7-9|TRBJ1-1|-|few
CASSLDRGSEAFF
TGTGCCAGCAGCTTAGATAGAGGGTCTGAAGCTTTCTTT
>TRBV7-2|TRBJ2-7|-|few
CASSLGGQRYEQYF
TGTGCCAGCAGCTTAGGGGGGCAGAGATACGAGCAGTACTTC
>TRBV9|TRBJ2-2|-|few
CASSVYRQPNTGELFF
TGTGCCAGCAGCGTATACCGGCAACCCAACACCGGGGAGCTGTTTTTT
>TRBV7-2|TRBJ1-3|-|many
CASSLDFGNTIYF
TGTGCCAGCAGCTTAGACTTTGGAAACACCATATATTTT
>TRBV4-2|TRBJ2-3|TRBD2|-
CASSQKIEDYGTSGGYTQYF
TGTGCCAGCAGCCAGAAGATAGAGGATTATGGGACTAGCGGGGGCTATACGCAGTATTTT
>TRBV7-3|TRBJ2-1|TRBD2|many
CASSLMASGVDEQFF
TGTGCCAGCAGCTTAATGGCTAGCGGGGTAGATGAGCAGTTCTTC
>TRBV27|TRBJ1-6|-|few
CASSFRRDGSPLHF
TGTGCCAGCAGTTTCCGCAGGGATGGATCACCCCTCCACTTT
>TRBV7-3|TRBJ2-7|-|few
CASSLLPGDVYEQYF
TGTGCCAGCAGCTTACTTCCGGGAGATGTCTACGAGCAGTACTTC
>TRBV11-3|TRBJ1-2|TRBD1|many
CASSPIDRDYGYTF
TGTGCCAGCAGCCCCATAGACAGGGACTATGGCTACACCTTC
>TRBV20-1|TRBJ2-5|-|few
CSARQYGETQYF
TGCAGTGCTAGACAGTATGGGGAGACCCAGTACTTC
>TRBV4-3|TRBJ2-3|-|-
CASSLNPGKSTDTQYF
TGCGCCAGCAGCCTTAATCCGGGGAAATCCACAGATACGCAGTATTTT
>TRBV9|TRBJ1-3|-|-
CASSPWTFDSGNTIYF
TGTGCCAGCAGCCCCTGGACATTCGACTCTGGAAACACCATATATTTT
>TRBV12-3/TRBV12-4|TRBJ2-3|-|-
CASSLIRTDTQYF
TGTGCCAGCAGTTTAATCCGCACAGATACGCAGTATTTT
>TRBV12-3/TRBV12-4|TRBJ2-5|TRBD2|few
CASSFSGTTQYF
TGTGCCAGCAGTTTTAGCGGGACAACCCAGTACTTC
>TRBV6-5|TRBJ1-5|TRBD1|-
CASSYSTGEGQPQHF
TGTGCCAGCAGTTACTCGACAGGGGAAGGACAGCCCCAGCATTTT
>TRBV25-1|TRBJ1-2|-|-
CASSELGLGYGYTF
TGTGCCAGCAGTGAATTGGGACTAGGGTATGGCTACACCTTC
>TRBV7-2|TRBJ1-1|-|many
CASSLGRAANTEAFF
TGTGCCAGCAGCTTAGGTAGGGCAGCGAACACTGAAGCTTTCTTT
>TRBV6-2/TRBV6-3|TRBJ2-1|TRBD2|-
CASSAGTSGAEQFF
TGTGCCAGCAGTGCCGGGACTAGCGGAGCCGAGCAGTTCTTC
>TRBV24-1|TRBJ2-3|-|few
CASKGYTDTQYF
TGTGCCAGCAAGGGGTACACAGATACGCAGTATTTT
>TRBV4-1|TRBJ2-4|TRBD2|many
CASSREGVGNIQYF
TGCGCCAGCAGCCGGGAGGGAGTTGGAAACATTCAGTACTTC